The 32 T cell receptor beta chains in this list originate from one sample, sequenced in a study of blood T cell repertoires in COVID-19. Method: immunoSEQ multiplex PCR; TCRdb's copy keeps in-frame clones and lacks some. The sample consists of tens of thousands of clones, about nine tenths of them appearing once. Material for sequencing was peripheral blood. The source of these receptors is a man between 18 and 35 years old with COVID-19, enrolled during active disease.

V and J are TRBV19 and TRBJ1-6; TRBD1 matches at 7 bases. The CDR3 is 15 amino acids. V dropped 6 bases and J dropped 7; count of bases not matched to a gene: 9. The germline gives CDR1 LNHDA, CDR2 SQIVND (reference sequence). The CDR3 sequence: CASRNDRVGNSPLHF. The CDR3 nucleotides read TGTGCCAGTAGGAACGACAGGGTCGGGAATTCACCCCTCCACTTT.

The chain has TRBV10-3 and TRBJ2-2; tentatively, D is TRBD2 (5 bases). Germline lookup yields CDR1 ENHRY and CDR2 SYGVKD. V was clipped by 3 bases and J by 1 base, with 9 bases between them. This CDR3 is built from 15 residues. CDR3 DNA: TGTGCCATCAGTGACCCTGGACTGAACACCGGGGAGCTGTTTTTT. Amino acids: CAISDPGLNTGELFF.

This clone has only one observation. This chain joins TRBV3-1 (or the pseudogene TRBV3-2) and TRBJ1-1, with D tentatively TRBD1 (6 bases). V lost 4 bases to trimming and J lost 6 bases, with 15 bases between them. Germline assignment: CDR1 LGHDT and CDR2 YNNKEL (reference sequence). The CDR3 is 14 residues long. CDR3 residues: CASSRQQGTAEAFF. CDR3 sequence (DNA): TGTGCCAGCAGCCGACAACAGGGAACTGCTGAAGCTTTCTTT.

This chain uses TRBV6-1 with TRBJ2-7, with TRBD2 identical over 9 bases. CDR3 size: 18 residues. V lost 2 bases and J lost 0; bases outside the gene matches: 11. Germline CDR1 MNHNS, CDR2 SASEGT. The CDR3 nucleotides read TGTGCCAGCAGTGAAATAGGCGCTTGGCGGGAGGGCTCCTACGAGCAGTACTTC. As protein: CASSEIGAWREGSYEQYF.

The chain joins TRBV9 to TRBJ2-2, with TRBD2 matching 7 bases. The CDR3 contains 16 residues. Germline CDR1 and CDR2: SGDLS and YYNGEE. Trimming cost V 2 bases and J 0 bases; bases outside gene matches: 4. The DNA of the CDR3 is TGTGCCAGCAGCGTCCTAGCGGAAACGAACACCGGGGAGCTGTTTTTT. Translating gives CASSVLAETNTGELFF.

The CDR3 region is CASSDDRAGQETQYF. For the CDR3, the DNA is TGTGCCAGCAGTGACGACAGGGCGGGACAAGAGACCCAGTACTTC. The chain carries TRBV6-1 and TRBJ2-5; the D gene is possibly TRBD1 (7 bases). The germline gives CDR1 MNHNS, CDR2 SASEGT. Trimming left V 3 bases short and J 2 bases short, with 13 bases between. The CDR3 has 15 residues.

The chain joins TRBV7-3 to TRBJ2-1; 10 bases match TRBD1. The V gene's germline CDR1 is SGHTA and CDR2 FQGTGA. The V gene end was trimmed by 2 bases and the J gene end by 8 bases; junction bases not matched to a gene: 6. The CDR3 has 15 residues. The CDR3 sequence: CASSLGGQGYDEQFF. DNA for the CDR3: TGTGCCAGCAGCTTAGGGGGACAGGGGTATGATGAGCAGTTCTTC.

The CDR3, as DNA: TGTGCCAGCAGCCGGGGACTAGCAGAACCTCAGGAAGAGACCCAGTACTTC. This codes for CASSRGLAEPQEETQYF. The V gene is TRBV7-9, the J gene TRBJ2-5, with 9 bases aligning to TRBD2. After removal of 5 bases from V and 3 bases from J, the junction contained 13 bases not matched to a gene. The CDR3 totals 17 residues. Germline V lookup: CDR1 SEHNR, CDR2 FQNEAQ (reference sequence). The complete variable domain, with remaining parts taken from reference TRBV7-9 and TRBJ2-5, reads DTGVSQNPRHKITKRGQNVTFRCDPISEHNRLYWYRQTLGQGPEFLTYFQNEAQLEKSRLLSDRFSAERPKGSFSTLEIQRTEQGDSAMYLCASSRGLAEPQEETQYFGPGTRLLVL.

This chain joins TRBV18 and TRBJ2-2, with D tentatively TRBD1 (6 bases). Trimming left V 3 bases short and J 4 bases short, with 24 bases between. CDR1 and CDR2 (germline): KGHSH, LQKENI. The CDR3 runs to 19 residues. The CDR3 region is CASSPFYAGESDGTGELFF. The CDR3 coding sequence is TGTGCCAGCTCACCGTTTTATGCAGGGGAAAGTGATGGCACCGGGGAGCTGTTTTTT.

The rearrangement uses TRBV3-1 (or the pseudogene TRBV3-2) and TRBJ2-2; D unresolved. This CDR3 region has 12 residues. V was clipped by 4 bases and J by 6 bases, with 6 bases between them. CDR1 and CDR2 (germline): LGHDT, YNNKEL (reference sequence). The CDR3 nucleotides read TGTGCCAGCAGCCGACATTCCGGGGAGCTGTTTTTT. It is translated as CASSRHSGELFF.

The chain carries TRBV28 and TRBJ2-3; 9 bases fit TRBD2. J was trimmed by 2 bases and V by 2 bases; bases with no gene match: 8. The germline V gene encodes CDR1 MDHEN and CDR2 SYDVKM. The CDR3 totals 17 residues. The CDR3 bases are TGTGCCAGCAGTTTAAGGATGGGCGGGAGGGCCACAGATACGCAGTATTTT. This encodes CASSLRMGGRATDTQYF.

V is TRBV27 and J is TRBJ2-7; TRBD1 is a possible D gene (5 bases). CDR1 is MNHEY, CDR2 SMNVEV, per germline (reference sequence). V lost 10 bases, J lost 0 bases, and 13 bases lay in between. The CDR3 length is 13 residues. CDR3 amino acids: CATSIGVSYEQYF. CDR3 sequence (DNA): TGTGCCACCTCGATAGGGGTCTCCTACGAGCAGTACTTC.

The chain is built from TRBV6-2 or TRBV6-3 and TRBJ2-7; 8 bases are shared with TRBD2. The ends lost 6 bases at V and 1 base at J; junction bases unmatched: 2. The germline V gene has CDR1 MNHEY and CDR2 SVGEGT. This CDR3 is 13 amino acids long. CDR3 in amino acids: CASSRGGSYEQYF. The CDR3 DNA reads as TGTGCCAGCAGCCGCGGGGGGTCCTACGAGCAGTACTTC.

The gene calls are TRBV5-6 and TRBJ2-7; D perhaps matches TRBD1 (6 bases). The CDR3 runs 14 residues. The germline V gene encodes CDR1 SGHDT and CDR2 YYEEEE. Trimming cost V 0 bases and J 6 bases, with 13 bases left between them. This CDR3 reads CASSLGGRTTEQYF. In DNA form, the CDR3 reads TGTGCCAGCAGCTTGGGGGGGCGTACTACCGAGCAGTACTTC.

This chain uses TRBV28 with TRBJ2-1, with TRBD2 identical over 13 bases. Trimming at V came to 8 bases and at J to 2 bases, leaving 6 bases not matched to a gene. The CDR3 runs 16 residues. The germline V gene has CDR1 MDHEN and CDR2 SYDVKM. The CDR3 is CASSGTSGNTYNEQFF. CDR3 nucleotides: TGTGCCAGCTCTGGGACTAGCGGGAACACCTACAATGAGCAGTTCTTC.

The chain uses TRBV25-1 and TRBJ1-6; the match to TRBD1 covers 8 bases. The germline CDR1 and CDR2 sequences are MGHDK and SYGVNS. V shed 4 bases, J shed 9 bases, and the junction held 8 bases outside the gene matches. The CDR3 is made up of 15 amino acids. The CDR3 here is CASSARQGWGSPLHF. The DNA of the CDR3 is TGTGCCAGCAGTGCGCGACAGGGGTGGGGTTCACCCCTCCACTTT.

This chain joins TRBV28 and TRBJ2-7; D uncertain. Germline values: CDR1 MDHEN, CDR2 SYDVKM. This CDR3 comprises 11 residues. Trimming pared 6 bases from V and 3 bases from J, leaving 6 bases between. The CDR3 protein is CASSKFYEQYF. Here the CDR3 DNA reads TGTGCCAGCAGCAAATTCTACGAGCAGTACTTC.

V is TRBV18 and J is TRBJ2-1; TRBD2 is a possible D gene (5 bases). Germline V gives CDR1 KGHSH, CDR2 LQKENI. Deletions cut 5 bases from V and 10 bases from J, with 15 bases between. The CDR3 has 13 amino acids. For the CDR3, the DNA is TGTGCCAGCTCATTCGACCGGGATCGCGAGCAGTTCTTC. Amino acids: CASSFDRDREQFF.

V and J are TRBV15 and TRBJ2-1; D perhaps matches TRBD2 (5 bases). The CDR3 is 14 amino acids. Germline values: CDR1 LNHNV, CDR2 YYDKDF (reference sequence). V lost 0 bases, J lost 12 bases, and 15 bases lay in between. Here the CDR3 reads CATSRDLGGVGQFF. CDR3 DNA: TGTGCCACCAGCAGAGATCTTGGAGGTGTGGGGCAGTTCTTC.

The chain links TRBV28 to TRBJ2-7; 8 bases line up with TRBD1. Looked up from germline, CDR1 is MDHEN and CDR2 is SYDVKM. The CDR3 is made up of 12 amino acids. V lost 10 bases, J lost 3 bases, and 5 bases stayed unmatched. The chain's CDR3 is CATDRGHYEQYF. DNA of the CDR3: TGTGCCACCGACAGGGGTCACTACGAGCAGTACTTC. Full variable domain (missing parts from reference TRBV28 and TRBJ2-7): DVKVTQSSRYLVKRTGEKVFLECVQDMDHENMFWYRQDPGLGLRLIYFSYDVKMKEKGDIPEGYSVSREKKERFSLILESASTNQTSMYLCATDRGHYEQYFGPGTRLTVT.

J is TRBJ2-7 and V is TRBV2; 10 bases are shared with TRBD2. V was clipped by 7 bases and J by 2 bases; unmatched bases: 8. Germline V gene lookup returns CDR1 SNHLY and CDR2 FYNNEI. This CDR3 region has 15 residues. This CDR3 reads CASNGPGTSAYEQYF. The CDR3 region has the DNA TGTGCCAGCAACGGCCCCGGGACTAGCGCCTACGAGCAGTACTTC.

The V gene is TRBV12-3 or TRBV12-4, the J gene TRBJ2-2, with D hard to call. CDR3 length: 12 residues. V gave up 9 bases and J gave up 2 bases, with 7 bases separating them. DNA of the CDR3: TGTGCCAGTCAAACAAACACCGGGGAGCTGTTTTTT. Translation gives CASQTNTGELFF.

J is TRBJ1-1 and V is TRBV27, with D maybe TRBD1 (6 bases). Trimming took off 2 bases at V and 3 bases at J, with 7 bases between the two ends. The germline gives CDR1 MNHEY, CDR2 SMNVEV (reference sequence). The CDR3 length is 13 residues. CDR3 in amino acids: CASSLGQYTEAFF. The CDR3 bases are TGTGCCAGCAGTTTAGGACAGTACACTGAAGCTTTCTTT.

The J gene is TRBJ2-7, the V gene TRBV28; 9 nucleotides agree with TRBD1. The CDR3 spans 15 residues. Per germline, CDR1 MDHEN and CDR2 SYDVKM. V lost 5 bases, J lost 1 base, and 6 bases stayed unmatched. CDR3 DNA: TGTGCCAGCAGTCCAGGGACAGGGAGGTCCTACGAGCAGTACTTC. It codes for CASSPGTGRSYEQYF. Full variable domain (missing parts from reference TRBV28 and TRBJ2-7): DVKVTQSSRYLVKRTGEKVFLECVQDMDHENMFWYRQDPGLGLRLIYFSYDVKMKEKGDIPEGYSVSREKKERFSLILESASTNQTSMYLCASSPGTGRSYEQYFGPGTRLTVT.

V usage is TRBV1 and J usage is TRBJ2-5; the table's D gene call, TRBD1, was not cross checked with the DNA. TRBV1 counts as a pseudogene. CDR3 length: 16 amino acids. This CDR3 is CTSSQDRRTGKETQYF. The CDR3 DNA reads TGCACCAGCAGCCAAGATCGGAGGACAGGGAAAGAGACCCAGTACTTC.

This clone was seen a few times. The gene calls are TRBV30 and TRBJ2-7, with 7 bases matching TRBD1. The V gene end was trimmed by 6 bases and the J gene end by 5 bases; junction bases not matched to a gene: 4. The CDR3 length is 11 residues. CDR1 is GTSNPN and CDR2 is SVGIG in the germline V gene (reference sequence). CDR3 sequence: CACYDRDEQYF. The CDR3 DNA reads TGTGCCTGCTACGACAGGGACGAGCAGTACTTC.

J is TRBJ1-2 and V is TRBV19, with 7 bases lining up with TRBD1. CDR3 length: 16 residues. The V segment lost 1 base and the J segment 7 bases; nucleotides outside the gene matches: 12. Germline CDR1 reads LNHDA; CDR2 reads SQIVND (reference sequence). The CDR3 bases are TGTGCCAGTAGTATAGGTTCCGGTACAGGGGAGCGTGGCTACACCTTC. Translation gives CASSIGSGTGERGYTF.

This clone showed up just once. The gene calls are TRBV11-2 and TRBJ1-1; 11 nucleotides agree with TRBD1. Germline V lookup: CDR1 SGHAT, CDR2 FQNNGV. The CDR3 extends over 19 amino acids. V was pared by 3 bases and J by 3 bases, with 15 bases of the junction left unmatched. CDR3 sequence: CASSFGFWTGGGRDTEAFF. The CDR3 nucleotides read TGTGCCAGCAGCTTTGGGTTTTGGACAGGGGGCGGTAGGGACACTGAAGCTTTCTTT.

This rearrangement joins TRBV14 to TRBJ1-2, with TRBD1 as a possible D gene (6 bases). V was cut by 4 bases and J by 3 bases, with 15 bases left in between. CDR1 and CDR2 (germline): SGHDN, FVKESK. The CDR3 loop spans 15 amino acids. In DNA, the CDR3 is TGTGCCAGCAGCCGGACCATAGGGGGAGACTATGGCTACACCTTC. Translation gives CASSRTIGGDYGYTF.

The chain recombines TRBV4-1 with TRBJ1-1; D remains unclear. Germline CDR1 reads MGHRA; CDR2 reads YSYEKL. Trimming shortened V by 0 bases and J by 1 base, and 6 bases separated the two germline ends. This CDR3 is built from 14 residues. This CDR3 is CASSQDLRNTEAFF. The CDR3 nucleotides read TGCGCCAGCAGCCAAGATTTGCGGAACACTGAAGCTTTCTTT.

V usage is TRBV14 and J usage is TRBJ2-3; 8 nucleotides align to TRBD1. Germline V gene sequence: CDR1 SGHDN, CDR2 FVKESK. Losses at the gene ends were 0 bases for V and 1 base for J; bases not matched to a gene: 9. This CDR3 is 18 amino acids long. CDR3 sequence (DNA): TGTGCCAGCAGCCAAGACCACTGGGCAGGGGGCGGCACAGATACGCAGTATTTT. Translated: CASSQDHWAGGGTDTQYF. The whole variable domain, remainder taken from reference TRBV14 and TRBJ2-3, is EAGVTQFPSHSVIEKGQTVTLRCDPISGHDNLYWYRRVMGKEIKFLLHFVKESKQDESGMPNNRFLAERTGGTYSTLKVQPAELEDSGVYFCASSQDHWAGGGTDTQYFGPGTRLTVL.

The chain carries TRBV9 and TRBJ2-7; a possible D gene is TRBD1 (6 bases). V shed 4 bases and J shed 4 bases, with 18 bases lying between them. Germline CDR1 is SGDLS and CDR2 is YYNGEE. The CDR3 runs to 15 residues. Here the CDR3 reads CASSSRQAPIYEQYF. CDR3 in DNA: TGTGCCAGCAGCTCACGACAGGCCCCAATATACGAGCAGTACTTC.